This TCR beta chain came from a study of T cells in Graves' hyperthyroidism and ophthalmopathy. Findings and limits, study-wide: Most thyroid clonotypes expanded above 0.001 appeared in blood too. In simple terms, a model built on 13 V-J features told ophthalmopathy apart from stable hyperthyroidism.

Inclusive of both ends, the CDR3 amounts to 21 amino acids. Germline assignment: CDR1 MNHEY and CDR2 SVGEGT. Criteria for exclusion of patients were uncontrolled infection, other autoimmune disease, pregnancy or lactation. On this clonotype: Antigen specificity is unknown. It is unclear where the CDR3 begins or ends on the DNA, so no DNA is shown, and the CDR3 is as TCRdb lists it.

Amplification of TCR beta CDR3 regions was performed using RNA transcripts as template. The primer set for the first-round RT-PCR of the TCR CDR3 was HTBI. MiXCR, applied by TCRdb to the multiplex PCR reads, yields one record per CDR3 protein. The sample yields some 98,000 distinct CDR3 sequences, roughly 39% seen once. The material sequenced was peripheral blood or thyroid tissue (not recorded which). The clonotype was recovered from a woman under 40 with Graves' hyperthyroidism. This chain joins TRBV6-2 or TRBV6-3 and TRBJ1-4; the table assigns TRBD1, which was not confirmed against the DNA. Here the CDR3 reads CASRGRTEAFFGQGGYEKLFF.